These 11 T cell receptor beta chains were all obtained from the same sample, sequenced in a study of long-term antiretroviral therapy in people with HIV. Running of the v3.0 immunoSEQ assay took place at survey level. Assay used: immunoSEQ multiplex PCR; TCRdb lists only in-frame clones, some missing. The sample holds about 39,000 clones, 86% seen once. This sample comprised unsorted PBMCs, obtained 1.2 years after starting antiretroviral therapy. All receptors come from a woman aged 45-59 years with HIV.

The chain couples TRBV30 to TRBJ2-4; 9 nucleotides line up with TRBD2. The V and J ends lost 0 bases and 5 bases, in that order; junction bases with no gene match: 8. The germline V gene has CDR1 GTSNPN and CDR2 SVGIG (reference sequence). The CDR3 has 16 amino acids. CDR3 DNA sequence: TGTGCCTGGAGTGTATATTTGCGGGGGGGCCAAAACATTCAGTACTTC. Translation: CAWSVYLRGGQNIQYF.

This clone was seen a single time. The chain couples TRBV11-3 to TRBJ2-2; tentative D call: TRBD1 (6 bases). Germline V lookup: CDR1 SGHNT, CDR2 YENEEA. V shed 3 bases and J shed 6 bases, with 11 bases lying between them. The CDR3 runs 14 residues. The CDR3 DNA reads as TGTGCCAGCAGCTTGGCGAGGGGGTCCGGGGAGCTGTTTTTT. Residues: CASSLARGSGELFF.

The CDR3 here is CASSHDRERYEQYF. Written as DNA, the CDR3 is TGTGCCAGCAGCCATGACCGGGAGCGCTACGAGCAGTACTTC. The chain recombines TRBV4-2 with TRBJ2-7, with TRBD2 as a possible D gene (6 bases). Between the trimmed V and J ends, which lost 3 bases and 3 bases, there was a span of 12 bases. Germline V CDR1 and CDR2: LGHNA, YNFKEQ. This CDR3 is built from 14 residues.

J is TRBJ1-3 and V is TRBV4-2, with a weak D call TRBD1 (5 bases). Trimming shortened V by 0 bases and J by 0 bases, and 9 bases separated the two germline ends. CDR3 length: 16 residues. Germline-derived CDR1 and CDR2 are LGHNA and YNFKEQ. The CDR3 protein is CASSQEVRDSGNTIYF. The CDR3 DNA reads TGTGCCAGCAGCCAAGAGGTCAGGGACTCTGGAAACACCATATATTTT.

The chain couples TRBV27 to TRBJ2-7, with D possibly TRBD1 on 6 matching bases. The ends were cut back, 5 bases at V and 3 bases at J, with 11 bases in the middle. This CDR3 is 13 amino acids long. Germline CDR1 reads MNHEY; CDR2 reads SMNVEV (reference sequence). The CDR3 sequence is CASSPRGIYEQYF. In DNA, the CDR3 is TGTGCCAGCAGTCCCAGGGGTATCTACGAGCAGTACTTC.

V is TRBV10-3 and J is TRBJ2-3; D is perhaps TRBD2 (5 bases). The germline V gene has CDR1 ENHRY and CDR2 SYGVKD. The CDR3 length is 15 residues. Trimming left V 4 bases short and J 2 bases short, with 13 bases between. In nucleotides, the CDR3 is TGTGCCATCAGTGCGGGCGAGGGCTTCACAGATACGCAGTATTTT. Translated: CAISAGEGFTDTQYF.

The chain combines TRBV6-5 with TRBJ1-1; TRBD1 is a possible D gene (6 bases). This CDR3 has 15 residues. The germline CDR1 and CDR2 sequences are MNHEY and SVGAGI. Trimming took 4 bases from V and 0 from J, leaving 12 bases between them. The CDR3 sequence: CASSFGGWVNTEAFF. The CDR3 DNA reads TGTGCCAGCAGTTTTGGGGGCTGGGTGAACACTGAAGCTTTCTTT.

The V gene is TRBV6-1, the J gene TRBJ2-1, with 7 nucleotides matching TRBD2. The CDR3 is made up of 16 amino acids. Germline loops: CDR1 MNHNS, CDR2 SASEGT. Trimming took 4 bases from V and 8 from J; bases not matched to a gene: 14. The CDR3 DNA reads as TGTGCCAGCAGTGTCCAGCCTGGCGGGGGAGAGGATGAGCAGTTCTTC. It encodes CASSVQPGGGEDEQFF.

The chain is built from TRBV9 and TRBJ2-7; D call uncertain. The CDR3 extends over 14 amino acids. CDR1 SGDLS and CDR2 YYNGEE come from the germline V gene. The germline V and J ends were trimmed by 1 base and 2 bases, with 10 bases remaining between them. The CDR3, as DNA: TGTGCCAGCAGCGTACATTCTGAGACCTACGAGCAGTACTTC. Translation: CASSVHSETYEQYF.

This clone has a handful of counts. The chain carries TRBV10-1 and TRBJ1-2, with D perhaps TRBD1 (5 bases). CDR3 length: 16 amino acids. Trimming left V 8 bases short and J 5 bases short, with 24 bases between. CDR1 and CDR2 from the germline V gene are WNHNN and SYGVQD (reference sequence). The CDR3 loop reads CASPGPTGPGIYGYTF. CDR3 bases: TGCGCCAGCCCCGGCCCCACAGGACCAGGAATATATGGCTACACCTTC.

This chain uses TRBV4-2 with TRBJ2-7, with D unclear. Trimming stripped 0 bases from V and 3 bases from J, with 0 bases between. The V gene's germline CDR1 is LGHNA and CDR2 YNFKEQ. This CDR3 has 11 residues. CDR3 amino acids: CASSQDYEQYF. The CDR3 bases are TGTGCCAGCAGCCAAGACTACGAGCAGTACTTC.